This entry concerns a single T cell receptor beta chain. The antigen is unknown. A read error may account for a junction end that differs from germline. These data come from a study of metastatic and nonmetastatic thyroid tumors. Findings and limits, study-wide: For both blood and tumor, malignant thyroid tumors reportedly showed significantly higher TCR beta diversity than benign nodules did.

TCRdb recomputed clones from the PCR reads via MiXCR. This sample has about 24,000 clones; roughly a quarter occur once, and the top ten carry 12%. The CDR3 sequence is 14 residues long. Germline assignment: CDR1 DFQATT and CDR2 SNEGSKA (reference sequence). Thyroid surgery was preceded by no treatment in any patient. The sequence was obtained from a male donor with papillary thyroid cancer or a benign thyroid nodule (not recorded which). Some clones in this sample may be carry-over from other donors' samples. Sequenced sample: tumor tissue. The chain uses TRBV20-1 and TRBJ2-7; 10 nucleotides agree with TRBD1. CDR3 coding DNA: TGCAGTGCTAGAGATCTGACAGGGGGCTACGAGCAGCACTTC. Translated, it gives CSARDLTGGYEQHF.